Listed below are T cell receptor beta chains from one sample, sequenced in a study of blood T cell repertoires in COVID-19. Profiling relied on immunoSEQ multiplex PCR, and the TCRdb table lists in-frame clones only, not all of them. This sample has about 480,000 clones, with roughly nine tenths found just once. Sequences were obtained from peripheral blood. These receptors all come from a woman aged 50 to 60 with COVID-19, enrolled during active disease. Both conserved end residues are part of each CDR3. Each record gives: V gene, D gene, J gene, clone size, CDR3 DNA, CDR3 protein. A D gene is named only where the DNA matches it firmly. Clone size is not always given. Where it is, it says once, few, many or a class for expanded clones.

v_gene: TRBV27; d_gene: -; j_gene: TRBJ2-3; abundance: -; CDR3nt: TGTGCCAGCAAAGGGGGGATTGGGACTACCGGCACAGATACGCAGTATTTT; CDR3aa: CASKGGIGTTGTDTQYF
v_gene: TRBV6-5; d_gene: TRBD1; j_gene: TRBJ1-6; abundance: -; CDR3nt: TGTGCCAGCAAGGGCACCGGGACAGGGGCTTCACCCCTCCACTTT; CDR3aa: CASKGTGTGASPLHF
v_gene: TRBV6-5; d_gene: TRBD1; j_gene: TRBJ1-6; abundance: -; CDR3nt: TGTGCCAGCATAGGGACAGGGGTTAATTCACCCCTCCACTTT; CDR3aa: CASIGTGVNSPLHF
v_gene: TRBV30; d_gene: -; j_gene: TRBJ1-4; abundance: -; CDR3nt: TGTGCCTGGAGTCCCGGGACTCTAGGCGAAAAACTGTTTTTT; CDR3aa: CAWSPGTLGEKLFF
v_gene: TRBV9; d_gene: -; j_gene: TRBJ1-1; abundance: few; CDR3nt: TGTGCCAGCAGCGGCTCGATGGTAATAGACACTGAAGCTTTCTTT; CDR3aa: CASSGSMVIDTEAFF
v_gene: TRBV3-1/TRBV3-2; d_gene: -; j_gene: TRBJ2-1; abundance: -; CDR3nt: TGTGCCAGCAGCGCCACACACAGCCACAATGAGCAGTTCTTC; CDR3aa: CASSATHSHNEQFF
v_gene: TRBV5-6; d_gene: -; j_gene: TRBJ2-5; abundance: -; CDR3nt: TGTGCCAGCAGCTTGGACAGGTCAGAGACCCAGTACTTC; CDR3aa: CASSLDRSETQYF
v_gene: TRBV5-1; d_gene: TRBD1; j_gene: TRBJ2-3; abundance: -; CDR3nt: TGCGCCAGCAGCTACACCTCGACAGGGGATTCGGGAGATACGCAGTATTTT; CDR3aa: CASSYTSTGDSGDTQYF
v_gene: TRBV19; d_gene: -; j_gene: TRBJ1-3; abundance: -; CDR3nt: TGTGCCAGTAGTCTGGGACACCGGACCGGAAACACCATATATTTT; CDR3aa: CASSLGHRTGNTIYF
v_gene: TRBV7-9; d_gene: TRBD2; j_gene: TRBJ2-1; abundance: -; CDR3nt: TGTGCCAGCAGCTTAGGGGCTAGCGGGAAACTCGAGCAGTTCTTC; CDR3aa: CASSLGASGKLEQFF
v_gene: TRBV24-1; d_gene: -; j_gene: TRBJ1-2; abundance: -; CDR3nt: TGTGCCACCAGTGATTTTCGCCGGGTCCCGGGGATCTATGGCTACACCTTC; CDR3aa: CATSDFRRVPGIYGYTF
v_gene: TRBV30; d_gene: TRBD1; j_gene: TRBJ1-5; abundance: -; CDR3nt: TGTGCCTGGAGTCGGGACAGGGACCAGCCCCAGCATTTT; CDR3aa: CAWSRDRDQPQHF
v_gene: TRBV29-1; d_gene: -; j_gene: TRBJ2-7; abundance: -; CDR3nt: TGCAGCGTTGTGGCATCTTACGAGCAGTACTTC; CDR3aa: CSVVASYEQYF
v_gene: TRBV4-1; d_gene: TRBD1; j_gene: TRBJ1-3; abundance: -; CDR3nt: TGCGCCAGCAGCCAGACAGGGGTGGTAGGAAACACCATATATTTT; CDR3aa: CASSQTGVVGNTIYF
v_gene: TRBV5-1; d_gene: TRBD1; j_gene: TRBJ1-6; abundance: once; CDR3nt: TGCGCCAGCAGCTTATTGCAGACAGGGGGAAATTCACCCCTCCACTTT; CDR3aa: CASSLLQTGGNSPLHF
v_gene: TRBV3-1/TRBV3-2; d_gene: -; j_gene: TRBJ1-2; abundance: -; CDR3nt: TGTGCCAGCAGCCAAGGTCAGGCGTCAGGGGGCTACACCTTC; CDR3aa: CASSQGQASGGYTF
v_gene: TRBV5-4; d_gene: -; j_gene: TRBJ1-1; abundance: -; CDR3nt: TGTGCCAGCAGCCCTAGGATGCGGGGGAGAGAACCTGAAGCTTTCTTT; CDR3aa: CASSPRMRGREPEAFF
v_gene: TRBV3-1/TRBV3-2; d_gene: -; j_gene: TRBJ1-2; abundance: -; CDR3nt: TGTGCCAGCAGCCCAAGACAGACAATTAATGGCTACACCTTC; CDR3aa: CASSPRQTINGYTF
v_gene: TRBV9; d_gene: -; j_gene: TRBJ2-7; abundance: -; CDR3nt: TGTGCCAGCAGCGTCGGGACTCGACCCTACGAGCAGTACTTC; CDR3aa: CASSVGTRPYEQYF
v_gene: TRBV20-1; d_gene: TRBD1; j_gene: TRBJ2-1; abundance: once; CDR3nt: TGCAGTGCTAGTAAGGGACAGGCCTACTACAATGAGCAGTTCTTC; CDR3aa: CSASKGQAYYNEQFF
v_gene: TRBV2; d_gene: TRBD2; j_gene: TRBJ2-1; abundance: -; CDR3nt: TGTGCCAGCAGTGATACAACGGGGGGGTTAAGTTACAATGAGCAGTTCTTC; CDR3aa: CASSDTTGGLSYNEQFF
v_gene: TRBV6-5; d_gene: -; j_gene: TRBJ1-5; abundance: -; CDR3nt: TGTGCCAGCAGAATTACGTGGGGAGTCAATCAGCCCCAGCATTTT; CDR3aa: CASRITWGVNQPQHF
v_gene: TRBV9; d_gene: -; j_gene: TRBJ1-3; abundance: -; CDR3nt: TGTGCCAGCAGCGTAGGGGCAGCAAATTCTGGAAACACCATATATTTT; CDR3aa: CASSVGAANSGNTIYF
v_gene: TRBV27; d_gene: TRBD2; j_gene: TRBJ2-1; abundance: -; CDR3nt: TGTGCCAGCAGTACCTTAGCGGGGGCCTCCTACAATGAGCAGTTCTTC; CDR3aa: CASSTLAGASYNEQFF
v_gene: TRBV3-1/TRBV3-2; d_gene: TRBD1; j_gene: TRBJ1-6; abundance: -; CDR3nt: TGTGCCAGCAGCCAGGCACAGGGGACAGGGACACCCCTCCACTTT; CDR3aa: CASSQAQGTGTPLHF
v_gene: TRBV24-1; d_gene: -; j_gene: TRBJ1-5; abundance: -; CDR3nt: TGTGCCACCAGTGATGGAAAACGGGGGGGGTATCAGCCCCAGCATTTT; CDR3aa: CATSDGKRGGYQPQHF
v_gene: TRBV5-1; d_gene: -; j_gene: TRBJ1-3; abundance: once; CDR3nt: TGCGCCAGCAGTCCCGGAACGGAGGGAAACACCATATATTTT; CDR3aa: CASSPGTEGNTIYF
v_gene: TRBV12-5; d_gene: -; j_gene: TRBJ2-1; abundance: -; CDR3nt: TGTGCTAGTGGTCTCGGGCAGGGGGGTCTCGATGAGCAGTTCTTC; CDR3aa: CASGLGQGGLDEQFF
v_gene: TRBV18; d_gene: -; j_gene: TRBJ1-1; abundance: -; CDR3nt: TGTGCCAGCTCACCGAACCAGGCTACAGGGAGTACGTACACTGAAGCTTTCTTT; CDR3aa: CASSPNQATGSTYTEAFF
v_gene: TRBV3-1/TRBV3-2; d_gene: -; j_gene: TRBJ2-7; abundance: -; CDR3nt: TGTGCCAGCAGCCTGGGGACTGGGCCCCTAGGGGAGCAGTACTTC; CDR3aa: CASSLGTGPLGEQYF
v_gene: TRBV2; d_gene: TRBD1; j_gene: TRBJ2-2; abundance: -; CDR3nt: TGTGCCAGCAGCGCATCGGGACAGGCTATCACCGGGGAGCTGTTTTTT; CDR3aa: CASSASGQAITGELFF
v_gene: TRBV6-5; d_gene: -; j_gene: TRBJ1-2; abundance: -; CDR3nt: TGTGCCAGCAGAAAAAACAGGGTTTCAGGCTACACCTTC; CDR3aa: CASRKNRVSGYTF
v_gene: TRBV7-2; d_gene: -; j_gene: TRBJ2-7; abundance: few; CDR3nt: TGTGCCAGCAGCTTAGTTAGGGGGTCGGGGGAGCAGTACTTC; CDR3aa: CASSLVRGSGEQYF
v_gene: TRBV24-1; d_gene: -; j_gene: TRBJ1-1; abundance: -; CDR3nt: TGTGCCACCAGGGGGCGGATGAACACTGAAGCTTTCTTT; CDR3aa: CATRGRMNTEAFF
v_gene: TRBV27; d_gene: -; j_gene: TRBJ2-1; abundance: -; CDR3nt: TGTGCCAGCAGTTTATCGGAGCTACCCTACAATGAGCAGTTCTTC; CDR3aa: CASSLSELPYNEQFF
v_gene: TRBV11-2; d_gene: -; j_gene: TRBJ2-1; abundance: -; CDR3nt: TGTGCCAGCAGCATAGGCTCGCGGCGGAGCTCCTACAATGAGCAGTTCTTC; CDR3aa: CASSIGSRRSSYNEQFF
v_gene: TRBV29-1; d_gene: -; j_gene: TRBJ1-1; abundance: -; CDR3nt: TGCAGCACCGGAGGGGCCTCTCCTGAAGCTTTCTTT; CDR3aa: CSTGGASPEAFF
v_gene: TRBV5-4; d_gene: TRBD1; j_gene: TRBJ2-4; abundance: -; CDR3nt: TGTGCCAGCAGCTCGGGACAGGGGGCGAGAGCCAAAAACATTCAGTACTTC; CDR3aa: CASSSGQGARAKNIQYF
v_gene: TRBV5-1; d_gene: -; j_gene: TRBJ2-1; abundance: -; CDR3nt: TGCGCCAGCAGCACCACCCGACTAGAAACAAATGAGCAGTTCTTC; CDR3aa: CASSTTRLETNEQFF
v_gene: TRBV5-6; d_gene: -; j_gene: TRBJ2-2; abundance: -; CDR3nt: TGTGCCAGCAGCTCGGGGAAACGTGGGGAGCTGTTTTTT; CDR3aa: CASSSGKRGELFF
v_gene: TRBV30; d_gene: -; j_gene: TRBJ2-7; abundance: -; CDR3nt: TGTGCCTGGAGTCCAGACAGGAAAAGGGCCGAGCAGTACTTC; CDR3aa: CAWSPDRKRAEQYF
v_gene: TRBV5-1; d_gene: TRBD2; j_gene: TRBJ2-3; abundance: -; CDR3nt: TGCGCCAGCAGCTTAGGGACTAGCGGGGGGGCCTTGGATACGCAGTATTTT; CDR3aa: CASSLGTSGGALDTQYF
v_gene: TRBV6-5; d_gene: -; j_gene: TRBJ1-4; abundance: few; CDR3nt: TGTGCCAGCAGTTATGGGAGGTGGGGTGAAAAACTGTTTTTT; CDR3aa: CASSYGRWGEKLFF
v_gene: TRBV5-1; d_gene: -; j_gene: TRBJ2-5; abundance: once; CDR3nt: TGCGCCAGCAGCGACCACCCGACAGGGGAGGGAGAGACCCAGTACTTC; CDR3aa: CASSDHPTGEGETQYF
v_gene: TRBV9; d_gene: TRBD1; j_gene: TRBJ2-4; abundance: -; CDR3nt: TGTGCCAGCAGCGGGGGACAGGGTGGGGATCAGTACTTC; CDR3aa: CASSGGQGGDQYF
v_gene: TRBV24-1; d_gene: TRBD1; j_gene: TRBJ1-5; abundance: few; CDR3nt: TGTGCCACCAGTGATATACCGGGACAGAAAAGCAATCAGCCCCAGCATTTT; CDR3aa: CATSDIPGQKSNQPQHF
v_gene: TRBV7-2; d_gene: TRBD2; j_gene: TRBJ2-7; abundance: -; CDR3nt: TGTGCCAGCAACGAGAGGAGCGGGGGAGGCGAGCAGTACTTC; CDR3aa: CASNERSGGGEQYF
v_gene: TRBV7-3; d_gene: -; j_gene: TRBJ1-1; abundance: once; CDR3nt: TGTGCCAGCAGCTTCGGGGGGGCTAACACTGAAGCTTTCTTT; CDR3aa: CASSFGGANTEAFF
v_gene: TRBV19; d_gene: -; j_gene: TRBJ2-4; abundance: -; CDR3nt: TGTGCCAGTAGTATAGAAGGGGGGGGTACTGCCAAAAACATTCAGTACTTC; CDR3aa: CASSIEGGGTAKNIQYF
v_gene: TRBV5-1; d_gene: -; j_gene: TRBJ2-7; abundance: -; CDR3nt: TGCGCCAGCAGCTTGGATTTGCTAAGTCAGTACTTC; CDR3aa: CASSLDLLSQYF
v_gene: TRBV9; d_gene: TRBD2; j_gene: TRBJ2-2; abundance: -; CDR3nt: TGTGCCAGCAGCGTACCTAGCGGTCCCGGGGAGCTGTTTTTT; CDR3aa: CASSVPSGPGELFF
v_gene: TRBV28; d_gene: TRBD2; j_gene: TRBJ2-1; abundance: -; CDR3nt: TGTGCCAGCAGTTCATCTCTCGCGGGGGGGCTATATGAGCAGTTCTTC; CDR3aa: CASSSSLAGGLYEQFF
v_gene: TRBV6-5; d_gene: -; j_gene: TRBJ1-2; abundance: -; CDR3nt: TGTGCCAGCAGCGATCAGGGGCCCAACTATGGCTACACCTTC; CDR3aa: CASSDQGPNYGYTF